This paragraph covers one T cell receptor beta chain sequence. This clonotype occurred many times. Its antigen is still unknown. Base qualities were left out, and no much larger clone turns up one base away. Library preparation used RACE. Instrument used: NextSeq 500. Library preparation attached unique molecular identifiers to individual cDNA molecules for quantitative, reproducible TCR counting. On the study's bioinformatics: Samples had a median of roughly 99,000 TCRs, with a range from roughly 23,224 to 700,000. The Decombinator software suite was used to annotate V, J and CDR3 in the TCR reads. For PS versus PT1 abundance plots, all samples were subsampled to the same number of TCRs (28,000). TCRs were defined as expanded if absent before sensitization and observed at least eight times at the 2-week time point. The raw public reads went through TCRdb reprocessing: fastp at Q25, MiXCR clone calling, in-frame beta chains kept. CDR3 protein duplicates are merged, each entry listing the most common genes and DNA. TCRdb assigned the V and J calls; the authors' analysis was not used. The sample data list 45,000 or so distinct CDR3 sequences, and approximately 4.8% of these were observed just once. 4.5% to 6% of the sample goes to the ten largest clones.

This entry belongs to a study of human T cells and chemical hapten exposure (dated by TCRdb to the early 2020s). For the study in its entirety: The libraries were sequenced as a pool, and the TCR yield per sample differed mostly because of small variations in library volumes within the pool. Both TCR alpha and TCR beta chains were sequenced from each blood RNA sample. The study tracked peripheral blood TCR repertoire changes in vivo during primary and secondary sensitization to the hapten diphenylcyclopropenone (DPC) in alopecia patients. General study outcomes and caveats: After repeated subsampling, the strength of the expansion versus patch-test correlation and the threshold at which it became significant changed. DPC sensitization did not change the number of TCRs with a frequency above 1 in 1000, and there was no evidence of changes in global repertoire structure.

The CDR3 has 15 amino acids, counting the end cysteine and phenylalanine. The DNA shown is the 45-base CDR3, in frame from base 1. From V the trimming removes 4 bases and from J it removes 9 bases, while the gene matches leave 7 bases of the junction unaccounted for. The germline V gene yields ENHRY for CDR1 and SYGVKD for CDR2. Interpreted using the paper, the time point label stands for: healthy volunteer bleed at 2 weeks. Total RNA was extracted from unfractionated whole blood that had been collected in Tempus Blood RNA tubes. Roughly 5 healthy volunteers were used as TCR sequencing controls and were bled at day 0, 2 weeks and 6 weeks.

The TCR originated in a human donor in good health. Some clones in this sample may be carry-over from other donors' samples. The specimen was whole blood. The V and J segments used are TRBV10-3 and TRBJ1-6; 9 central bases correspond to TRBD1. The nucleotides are TGTGCCATCAGTGGGACCGGGACAGGGTTTTCACCCCTCCACTTT. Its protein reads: CAISGTGTGFSPLHF.